These T cell receptor beta chains were read from a single sample in a study of OX40 agonist ivuxolimab in advanced cancers. Some clones are missing from TCRdb's copy, which holds only in-frame ones; the method was immunoSEQ multiplex PCR. The sample contains roughly 65,000 clones, 80% to 90% of which appear only once. Specimen: CD4+ or CD8+ T cells sorted from blood, collected in a trial of the OX40 agonist ivuxolimab. The receptors were sampled from an adult with an advanced solid tumor such as melanoma, head and neck, liver or kidney cancer. Each CDR3 is given with its conserved first and last residue. Each record gives: J gene, clone size, D gene, V gene, CDR3 DNA, CDR3 protein. A D gene is named only where the DNA matches it firmly. The listing skips clone size in some rows; elsewhere it reads once, few, many or a size class.

TRBJ1-4,NA,NA,TRBV10-1,TGCGCCAGCAGTGAGTCCGGAGGAGTCGGAGAAAAACTGTTTTTT,CASSESGGVGEKLFF
TRBJ1-1,NA,NA,TRBV6-1,TGTGCCAGCAGGGCAGGGGATATGAACACTGAAGCTTTCTTT,CASRAGDMNTEAFF
TRBJ2-7,NA,NA,TRBV5-6,TGTGCCAGCAGCTTGGATGGAGGGTTCGCCTACGAGCAGTACTTC,CASSLDGGFAYEQYF
TRBJ2-7,NA,NA,TRBV18,TGTGCCAGCTCACTTACCGACAGGGAGGGAGAGCAGTACTTC,CASSLTDREGEQYF
TRBJ2-7,NA,TRBD1,TRBV9,TGTGCCAGCAGCCTAGGCCCGGGACAGTCCTACGAGCAGTACTTC,CASSLGPGQSYEQYF
TRBJ2-5,once,TRBD1,TRBV7-2,TGTGCCAGCAGCCTCGGGACAGGGGGCTTAGGAGAGACCCAGTACTTC,CASSLGTGGLGETQYF
TRBJ1-1,few,TRBD1,TRBV7-9,TGTGCCAGCAGCTTACGCCAGGGGGCGGTAATAGACACTGAAGCTTTCTTT,CASSLRQGAVIDTEAFF
TRBJ2-3,NA,NA,TRBV5-1,TGCGCCAGCAGCTCGCTGGACTACGCAGATACGCAGTATTTT,CASSSLDYADTQYF
TRBJ2-7,NA,NA,TRBV6-5,TGTGCCAGCAGTCGCGACAGGAGGGGATACGAGCAGTACTTC,CASSRDRRGYEQYF
TRBJ2-7,NA,TRBD1,TRBV5-1,TGCGCCAGCAGCCCTCCGGGACAGGGGGCCAACGAGCAGTACTTC,CASSPPGQGANEQYF
TRBJ2-1,NA,TRBD1,TRBV5-5,TGTGCCAGCAGCACCCCGGACAGGGCCTCCTACAATGAGCAGTTCTTC,CASSTPDRASYNEQFF